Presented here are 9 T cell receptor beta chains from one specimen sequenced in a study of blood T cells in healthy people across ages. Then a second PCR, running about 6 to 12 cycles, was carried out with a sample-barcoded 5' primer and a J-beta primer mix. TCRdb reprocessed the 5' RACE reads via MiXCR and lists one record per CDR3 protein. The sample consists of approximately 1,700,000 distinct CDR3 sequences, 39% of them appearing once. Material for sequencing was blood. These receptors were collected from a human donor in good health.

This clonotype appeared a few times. CDR3 nucleotide sequence: TGTGCCAGCAGCTTGGGGGATGCAACTAATGAAAAACTGTTTTTT. It encodes CASSLGDATNEKLFF. The rearrangement joins TRBV7-9 to TRBJ1-4, with D possibly TRBD1 on 5 matching bases. The CDR3 consists of 15 residues. Germline V lookup: CDR1 SEHNR, CDR2 FQNEAQ (reference sequence). The germline V and J ends were trimmed by 3 bases and 0 bases, with 8 bases remaining between them.

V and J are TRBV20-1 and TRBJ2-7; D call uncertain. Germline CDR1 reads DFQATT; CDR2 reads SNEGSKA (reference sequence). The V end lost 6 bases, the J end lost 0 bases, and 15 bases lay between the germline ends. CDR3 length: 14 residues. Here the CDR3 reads CSAVVPRHSYEQYF. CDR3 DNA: TGCAGTGCCGTCGTCCCGAGGCACTCCTACGAGCAGTACTTC.

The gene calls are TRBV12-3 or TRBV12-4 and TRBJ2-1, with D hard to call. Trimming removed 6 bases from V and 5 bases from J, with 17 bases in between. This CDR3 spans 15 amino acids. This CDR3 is CASSKRLAAHNEQFF. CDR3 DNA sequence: TGTGCCAGCAGCAAAAGGCTGGCAGCCCACAATGAGCAGTTCTTC.

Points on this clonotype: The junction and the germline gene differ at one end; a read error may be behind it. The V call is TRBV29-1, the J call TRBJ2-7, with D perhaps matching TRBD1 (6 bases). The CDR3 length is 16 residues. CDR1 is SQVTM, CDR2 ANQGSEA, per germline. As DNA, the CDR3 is TGCAGCGTGAAAATATTACAGGGCTTCTCCTCCTGCGAGCAGTACTTC. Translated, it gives CSVKILQGFSSCEQYF.

The chain's CDR3 is CATSALLAGGYNEQFF. In DNA form, the CDR3 reads TGTGCCACCAGTGCCCTACTAGCGGGGGGTTACAATGAGCAGTTCTTC. The chain is built from TRBV24-1 and TRBJ2-1; 12 nucleotides line up with TRBD2. Germline V gives CDR1 KGHDR, CDR2 SFDVKD. V lost 5 bases, J lost 4 bases, and 5 bases stayed unmatched. The CDR3 is 16 amino acids.

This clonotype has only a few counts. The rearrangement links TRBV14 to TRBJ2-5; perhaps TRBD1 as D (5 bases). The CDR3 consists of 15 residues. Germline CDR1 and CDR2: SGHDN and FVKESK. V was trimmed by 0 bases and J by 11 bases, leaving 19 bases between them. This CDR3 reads CASSQDTARAYGQYF. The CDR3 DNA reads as TGTGCCAGCAGCCAAGATACCGCCAGGGCCTACGGGCAGTACTTC. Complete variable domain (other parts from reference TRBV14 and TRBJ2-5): EAGVTQFPSHSVIEKGQTVTLRCDPISGHDNLYWYRRVMGKEIKFLLHFVKESKQDESGMPNNRFLAERTGGTYSTLKVQPAELEDSGVYFCASSQDTARAYGQYFGPGTRLLVL.

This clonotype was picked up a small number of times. CDR3 bases: TGCGCCAGCAGCCAAGATCTGGGAGGGAGCACAGATACGCAGTATTTT. Residues: CASSQDLGGSTDTQYF. The chain is built from TRBV4-3 and TRBJ2-3; the match to TRBD2 covers 7 bases. The V and J ends lost 0 bases and 0 bases, in that order; junction bases with no gene match: 3. This CDR3 contains 16 residues. Germline values: CDR1 LGHNA, CDR2 YSLEER.

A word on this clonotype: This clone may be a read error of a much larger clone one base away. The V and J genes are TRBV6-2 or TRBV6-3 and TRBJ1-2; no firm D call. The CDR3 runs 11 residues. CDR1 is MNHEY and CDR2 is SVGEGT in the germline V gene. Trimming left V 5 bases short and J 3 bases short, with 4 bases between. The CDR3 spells CASSTHYGYTF. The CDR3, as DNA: TGTGCCAGCAGTACCCACTATGGCTACACCTTC.

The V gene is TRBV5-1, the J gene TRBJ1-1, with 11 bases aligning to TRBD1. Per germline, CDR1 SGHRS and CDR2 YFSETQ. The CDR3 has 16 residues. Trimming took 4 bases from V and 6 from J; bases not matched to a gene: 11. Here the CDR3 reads CASSASGTGGIAEAFF. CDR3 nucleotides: TGCGCCAGCAGCGCAAGCGGGACAGGGGGGATAGCTGAAGCTTTCTTT.